The 27 T cell receptor beta chains in this list originate from one sample, sequenced in a study of blood T cell repertoires in COVID-19. Here immunoSEQ multiplex PCR was the method, and the copy in TCRdb shows in-frame clones only, minus some. The sample holds about 160,000 clones, about 87% seen once. The source material was peripheral blood. The origin of the receptors is a woman aged 60-75 years who had recovered from COVID-19.

The CDR3 region has the DNA TGCGCCAGCAGCTTGGGACAGGATGCTTATAATTCACCCCTCCACTTT. It yields the protein CASSLGQDAYNSPLHF. This chain uses TRBV5-1 with TRBJ1-6, with D possibly TRBD1 on 6 matching bases. The CDR3 runs to 16 residues. In germline, CDR1 is SGHRS, CDR2 YFSETQ. V lost 0 bases and J lost 4, with 11 bases in between.

The chain uses TRBV10-3 and TRBJ2-1; a possible D gene is TRBD1 (6 bases). Germline CDR1 is ENHRY and CDR2 is SYGVKD. The V and J ends lost 4 bases and 8 bases respectively, with 18 bases between them. The CDR3 runs to 15 residues. In DNA, the CDR3 is TGTGCCATCAGTGGAGCAGGGGCCCGCAGGGATGAGCAGTTCTTC. It is translated as CAISGAGARRDEQFF.

The rearrangement joins TRBV9 to TRBJ1-1; no definite D call. The CDR3 is made up of 14 amino acids. Per the germline V gene, CDR1 is SGDLS and CDR2 is YYNGEE. The V and J ends lost 1 base and 0 bases respectively, with 7 bases between them. The CDR3 DNA reads TGTGCCAGCAGCGTACAGGATGTGAACACTGAAGCTTTCTTT. It translates to CASSVQDVNTEAFF.

The table lists this clone with a count of one. This chain joins TRBV27 and TRBJ1-1; TRBD1 agrees at 12 bases. This CDR3 is built from 15 residues. V was clipped by 2 bases and J by 6 bases; unmatched bases: 4. The germline gives CDR1 MNHEY, CDR2 SMNVEV (reference sequence). The CDR3 reads CASSLTGTGGSEAFF. The CDR3 DNA reads TGTGCCAGCAGTTTAACCGGGACAGGGGGCTCTGAAGCTTTCTTT.

The chain recombines TRBV11-3 with TRBJ1-1; D ambiguous. Germline V gene sequence: CDR1 SGHNT, CDR2 YENEEA. The V and J ends lost 0 bases and 3 bases respectively, with 5 bases between them. This CDR3 contains 13 residues. CDR3: CASSLDLDTEAFF. The CDR3 DNA reads TGTGCCAGCAGCTTAGATCTAGACACTGAAGCTTTCTTT.

The chain combines TRBV5-1 with TRBJ2-1; TRBD1 aligns across 7 bases. This CDR3 has 14 amino acids. V was pared by 1 base and J by 10 bases, with 8 bases of the junction left unmatched. Per the germline V gene, CDR1 is SGHRS and CDR2 is YFSETQ. CDR3 sequence: CASSLRTGLEEQFF. CDR3 DNA sequence: TGCGCCAGCAGCTTGCGGACAGGTTTGGAAGAGCAGTTCTTC.

The genes are TRBV5-1 and TRBJ1-5; D ambiguous. The CDR3 totals 13 residues. V dropped 1 base and J dropped 0 bases, with 2 bases sitting between them. The V gene's germline CDR1 is SGHRS and CDR2 YFSETQ. The CDR3 region has the DNA TGCGCCAGCAGCTTGTATAGCAATCAGCCCCAGCATTTT. Translation gives CASSLYSNQPQHF.

The rearrangement joins TRBV7-3 to TRBJ2-3; TRBD1 aligns across 12 bases. CDR1 is SGHTA and CDR2 is FQGTGA in the germline V gene. V dropped 1 base and J dropped 6; count of bases not matched to a gene: 8. The CDR3 runs 17 residues. The CDR3 DNA reads as TGTGCCAGCAGCTTAAAAGAGGGGACAGGGGGCCGGGATACGCAGTATTTT. As protein: CASSLKEGTGGRDTQYF.

V usage is TRBV27 and J usage is TRBJ1-6; D is uncertain. This CDR3 has 12 residues. V dropped 5 bases and J dropped 7 bases, with 6 bases sitting between them. Germline CDR1 and CDR2: MNHEY and SMNVEV (reference sequence). The CDR3 spells CASSNSNSPLHF. The CDR3 DNA is TGTGCCAGCAGTAATAGCAATTCACCCCTCCACTTT.

The chain joins TRBV30 to TRBJ2-6; TRBD1 might be the D (5 bases). This CDR3 has 15 amino acids. Trimming pared 4 bases from V and 7 bases from J, leaving 17 bases between. Germline CDR1 GTSNPN, CDR2 SVGIG (reference sequence). This CDR3 is CAWTSWQGLANVLTF. CDR3 coding DNA: TGTGCCTGGACCTCCTGGCAGGGTCTCGCCAACGTCCTGACTTTC.

V gene TRBV28 combines with J gene TRBJ1-5; D gene unclear. The germline CDR1 and CDR2 sequences are MDHEN and SYDVKM. The CDR3 extends over 15 amino acids. V was shortened by 2 bases and J by 4 bases, with 12 bases between the two germline ends. In DNA, the CDR3 is TGTGCCAGCAGTTTAAGAGGCCAGTTTAATCAGCCCCAGCATTTT. Translation: CASSLRGQFNQPQHF.

The chain links TRBV5-4 to TRBJ2-4; D is unclear. Trimming took off 1 base at V and 0 bases at J, with 5 bases between the two ends. There are 14 residues in the CDR3. Germline CDR1 reads SGHNT; CDR2 reads YYREEE (reference sequence). The CDR3 loop is CASSLKLAKNIQYF. CDR3 DNA: TGTGCCAGCAGCTTGAAACTAGCCAAAAACATTCAGTACTTC.

The chain uses TRBV24-1 and TRBJ1-1; D uncertain. Germline V gives CDR1 KGHDR, CDR2 SFDVKD. Trimming cost V 3 bases and J 3 bases, with 13 bases left between them. CDR3 length: 15 amino acids. Here the CDR3 reads CATSDPGRSDTEAFF. The DNA of the CDR3 is TGTGCCACCAGTGATCCGGGGAGATCGGACACTGAAGCTTTCTTT.

This sequence joins TRBV7-9 and TRBJ2-7; D is possibly TRBD1 (6 bases). V was shortened by 5 bases and J by 3 bases, with 14 bases between the two germline ends. Germline CDR1 is SEHNR and CDR2 is FQNEAQ (reference sequence). The length of the CDR3 is 14 residues. The CDR3 sequence: CASSREGGNYEQYF. In DNA, the CDR3 is TGTGCCAGCAGCCGGGAAGGGGGTAACTACGAGCAGTACTTC.

The J gene is TRBJ2-1, the V gene TRBV9; 7 bases fit TRBD1. CDR1 and CDR2 (germline): SGDLS, YYNGEE. The CDR3 runs to 15 residues. Unmatched junction bases numbered 3, after V lost 3 bases and J lost 0 bases. This chain's CDR3 is CASSARDSSYNEQFF. CDR3 DNA sequence: TGTGCCAGCAGCGCCCGGGACAGCTCCTACAATGAGCAGTTCTTC. Complete variable domain (other parts from reference TRBV9 and TRBJ2-1): DSGVTQTPKHLITATGQRVTLRCSPRSGDLSVYWYQQSLDQGLQFLIQYYNGEERAKGNILERFSAQQFPDLHSELNLSSLELGDSALYFCASSARDSSYNEQFFGPGTRLTVL.

In this sample, this clone turned up once. The chain is built from TRBV6-5 and TRBJ1-2; 10 positions agree with TRBD1. The CDR3 extends over 15 amino acids. In germline, CDR1 is MNHEY, CDR2 SVGAGI. V dropped 2 bases and J dropped 3; count of bases not matched to a gene: 3. Written as DNA, the CDR3 is TGTGCCAGCAGTTACACCGGACAGGGGGACTATGGCTACACCTTC. Translated, it gives CASSYTGQGDYGYTF.

The chain joins TRBV7-9 to TRBJ1-5; TRBD1 aligns across 7 bases. The germline gives CDR1 SEHNR, CDR2 FQNEAQ (reference sequence). J was trimmed by 6 bases and V by 1 base; bases with no gene match: 3. This CDR3 is 14 amino acids long. CDR3 amino acids: CASSLEAGGQPQHF. DNA for the CDR3: TGTGCCAGCAGCTTAGAGGCAGGGGGTCAGCCCCAGCATTTT. Looking up the rest from reference TRBV7-9 and TRBJ1-5 gives the full variable domain: DTGVSQNPRHKITKRGQNVTFRCDPISEHNRLYWYRQTLGQGPEFLTYFQNEAQLEKSRLLSDRFSAERPKGSFSTLEIQRTEQGDSAMYLCASSLEAGGQPQHFGDGTRLSIL.

The chain couples TRBV5-1 to TRBJ2-5, with 8 nucleotides matching TRBD2. Germline lookup yields CDR1 SGHRS and CDR2 YFSETQ. J gave up 3 bases and V 4 bases, and 2 bases lay outside the gene matches. The CDR3 has 13 amino acids. The CDR3 DNA reads as TGCGCCAGCAGCAGGGGACTAGAAGAGACCCAGTACTTC. Residues: CASSRGLEETQYF.

This clone appeared a single time. V gene TRBV6-5 combines with J gene TRBJ1-2; D unresolved. This CDR3 contains 14 residues. The V and J ends lost 6 bases and 1 base respectively, with 12 bases between them. Germline lookup yields CDR1 MNHEY and CDR2 SVGAGI. CDR3 coding DNA: TGTGCCAGCAGCAATACACCCCTTAACTATGGCTACACCTTC. It translates to CASSNTPLNYGYTF.

This chain joins TRBV5-1 and TRBJ2-3; D may be TRBD1 (6 bases). From germline, CDR1 is SGHRS and CDR2 YFSETQ. The CDR3 has 15 residues. V dropped 2 bases and J dropped 1 base, with 11 bases sitting between them. The CDR3 region is CASSFQGPRTDTQYF. DNA for the CDR3: TGCGCCAGCAGCTTTCAGGGGCCCCGCACAGATACGCAGTATTTT.

This chain uses TRBV19 with TRBJ2-2; 12 bases map to TRBD1. V lost 6 bases to trimming and J lost 2 bases; unmatched junction nucleotides: 10. Germline CDR1 is LNHDA and CDR2 is SQIVND (reference sequence). The CDR3 covers 18 residues. The DNA of the CDR3 is TGTGCCAGTAGGGGGGACAGGGGGCGGAACTTTAACACCGGGGAGCTGTTTTTT. It encodes CASRGDRGRNFNTGELFF. The full variable domain, its missing parts supplied by reference TRBV19 and TRBJ2-2, is DGGITQSPKYLFRKEGQNVTLSCEQNLNHDAMYWYRQDPGQGLRLIYYSQIVNDFQKGDIAEGYSVSREKKESFPLTVTSAQKNPTAFYLCASRGDRGRNFNTGELFFGEGSRLTVL.

The J gene is TRBJ2-3, the V gene TRBV4-1, with 11 bases lining up with TRBD2. The CDR3 totals 16 residues. V lost 4 bases to trimming and J lost 4 bases; unmatched junction nucleotides: 7. The germline CDR1 and CDR2 sequences are MGHRA and YSYEKL. DNA for the CDR3: TGCGCCAGCAGCCCCCGGGTAGCGGGGGGGGCAGATACGCAGTATTTT. Translating it yields CASSPRVAGGADTQYF.

This rearrangement joins TRBV7-9 to TRBJ1-2; possible D gene TRBD1, 5 bases. CDR1 and CDR2 from the germline V gene are SEHNR and FQNEAQ (reference sequence). Trimming cost V 4 bases and J 4 bases, with 19 bases left between them. This CDR3 has 16 residues. In DNA, the CDR3 is TGTGCCAGCAGCTCTGCCCTGGTCAGGGCCCTCTATGGCTACACCTTC. This encodes CASSSALVRALYGYTF.

The V gene is TRBV20-1, the J gene TRBJ2-5; no clear D. Germline values: CDR1 DFQATT, CDR2 SNEGSKA (reference sequence). CDR3 size: 13 residues. V was clipped by 3 bases and J by 2 bases, with 10 bases between them. CDR3 sequence: CSASDTRQETQYF. The CDR3 nucleotides are TGCAGTGCTAGTGACACAAGACAAGAGACCCAGTACTTC.

The gene calls are TRBV27 and TRBJ1-6; D unclear. This CDR3 comprises 13 residues. Looked up from germline, CDR1 is MNHEY and CDR2 is SMNVEV (reference sequence). The V end lost 8 bases, the J end lost 11 bases, and 16 bases lay between the germline ends. The CDR3 reads CASGPSGEAPLHF. CDR3 nucleotide sequence: TGTGCCAGCGGACCGAGCGGGGAAGCACCCCTCCACTTT.

Comments on this clone: Other DNA sequences in this sample translate to the same CDR3. The V gene is TRBV7-9, the J gene TRBJ1-1; 8 bases align to TRBD1. The CDR3 is 13 residues long. Trimming removed 3 bases from V and 5 bases from J; junction bases left unmatched: 2. Germline V gene lookup returns CDR1 SEHNR and CDR2 FQNEAQ (reference sequence). The CDR3 bases are TGTGCCAGCAGCTTGGACAGGGCGACTGAAGCTTTCTTT. Translating gives CASSLDRATEAFF.

This chain links TRBV29-1 with TRBJ2-7, with 8 bases lining up with TRBD2. J was trimmed by 4 bases and V by 1 base; bases with no gene match: 9. CDR1 SQVTM and CDR2 ANQGSEA come from the germline V gene. This CDR3 has 15 residues. The CDR3 here is CSVEAPRSGGYEQYF. CDR3 in DNA: TGCAGCGTTGAAGCCCCTAGGAGCGGGGGATACGAGCAGTACTTC.